The 10 T cell receptor beta chains below come from one sample, sequenced in a study of cytomegalovirus exposure and HLA in healthy donors. The study ran its PCR with 60 Vbeta and 13 Jbeta primers. TCRdb's table, derived via immunoSEQ multiplex PCR, lists solely in-frame clones and lacks some. The table includes more than 150,000 clones, roughly 82% detected once. The sequenced material came from PBMCs. These receptors were taken from a girl under 10 years old in good health and CMV-seropositive.

This chain uses TRBV27 with TRBJ1-5, with 7 bases that match TRBD1. This CDR3 region has 14 residues. Trimming took 0 bases from V and 6 from J; bases not matched to a gene: 2. The germline gives CDR1 MNHEY, CDR2 SMNVEV (reference sequence). This chain's CDR3 is CASSLSRGPQPQHF. The CDR3 coding sequence is TGTGCCAGCAGTTTATCGAGGGGGCCTCAGCCCCAGCATTTT.

The chain combines TRBV7-8 with TRBJ1-1; a weak D match, TRBD1 (6 bases). The CDR3 is 16 amino acids. From germline, CDR1 is SGHVS and CDR2 FQNEAQ. V lost 0 bases to trimming and J lost 13 bases, with 24 bases between them. CDR3: CASSLALGSGVLQGFF. For the CDR3, the DNA is TGTGCCAGCAGCTTAGCGTTGGGGTCAGGGGTGTTGCAGGGTTTCTTT.

V usage is TRBV19 and J usage is TRBJ1-6; TRBD1 might be the D (6 bases). This CDR3 has 17 residues. Germline values: CDR1 LNHDA, CDR2 SQIVND (reference sequence). V lost 5 bases and J lost 7, with 21 bases in between. CDR3 sequence: CASSLNTGYTANSPLHF. The CDR3 coding sequence is TGTGCCAGTAGTCTCAATACAGGGTATACTGCAAATTCACCCCTCCACTTT.

In DNA, the CDR3 is TGCGCCAGCAGCTTGGCCAAGACAGCGAACACTGAAGCTTTCTTT. It yields the protein CASSLAKTANTEAFF. The chain carries TRBV5-1 and TRBJ1-1; TRBD1 is a possible D gene (5 bases). V was shortened by 0 bases and J by 1 base, with 10 bases between the two germline ends. Germline CDR1 reads SGHRS; CDR2 reads YFSETQ. The length of the CDR3 is 15 residues. The full variable domain, its missing parts supplied by reference TRBV5-1 and TRBJ1-1, is KAGVTQTPRYLIKTRGQQVTLSCSPISGHRSVSWYQQTPGQGLQFLFEYFSETQRNKGNFPGRFSGRQFSNSRSEMNVSTLELGDSALYLCASSLAKTANTEAFFGQGTRLTVV.

In its sample, this clone was seen a few times. This chain uses TRBV13 with TRBJ1-1; the D gene is possibly TRBD1 (6 bases). Germline CDR1 reads PRHDT; CDR2 reads FYEKMQ (reference sequence). This CDR3 has 13 amino acids. V dropped 3 bases and J dropped 4 bases, with 9 bases sitting between them. The DNA for the CDR3 is TGTGCCAGCAGCTTTGTACAGGGCACTGAAGCTTTCTTT. It translates to CASSFVQGTEAFF.

J is TRBJ2-3 and V is TRBV5-1; 10 bases align to TRBD2. Per the germline V gene, CDR1 is SGHRS and CDR2 is YFSETQ. J was trimmed by 6 bases and V by 0 bases; bases with no gene match: 7. CDR3 size: 16 residues. CDR3 nucleotide sequence: TGCGCCAGCAGCTTGGGGCTAGCGGGAGTAGGGGATACGCAGTATTTT. It codes for CASSLGLAGVGDTQYF.

V gene TRBV5-1 combines with J gene TRBJ2-7; D is possibly TRBD1 (6 bases). Germline CDR1 reads SGHRS; CDR2 reads YFSETQ. Between the trimmed V and J ends, which lost 0 bases and 4 bases, there was a span of 14 bases. This CDR3 is built from 15 residues. CDR3 region: CASSLGGDRIYEQYF. The CDR3 region has the DNA TGCGCCAGCAGCTTGGGGGGAGACAGGATTTACGAGCAGTACTTC.

The chain combines TRBV27 with TRBJ1-1; TRBD1 aligns across 10 bases. The V segment lost 5 bases and the J segment 7 bases; nucleotides outside the gene matches: 10. The CDR3 is 15 amino acids. The germline CDR1 and CDR2 sequences are MNHEY and SMNVEV (reference sequence). The CDR3 region is CASSTRQGALGEAFF. CDR3 bases: TGTGCCAGCAGTACCCGACAGGGGGCGCTTGGTGAAGCTTTCTTT.

This clone was counted between two and nine times. CDR3 in DNA: TGTGCCAGCAGCTTCCAGGGGGTGGACACTGAAGCTTTCTTT. Its translation is CASSFQGVDTEAFF. The V call is TRBV5-6, the J call TRBJ1-1; 7 bases match TRBD1. The CDR3 loop spans 14 amino acids. The V segment lost 2 bases and the J segment 3 bases; nucleotides outside the gene matches: 4. CDR1 is SGHDT and CDR2 is YYEEEE in the germline V gene.

The J gene is TRBJ1-3, the V gene TRBV19; 7 bases map to TRBD1. The CDR3 runs to 13 residues. Looked up from germline, CDR1 is LNHDA and CDR2 is SQIVND (reference sequence). V lost 9 bases and J lost 2; bases outside the gene matches: 4. This CDR3 reads CASGQGAGNTIYF. CDR3 in DNA: TGTGCCAGCGGGCAGGGGGCTGGAAACACCATATATTTT.